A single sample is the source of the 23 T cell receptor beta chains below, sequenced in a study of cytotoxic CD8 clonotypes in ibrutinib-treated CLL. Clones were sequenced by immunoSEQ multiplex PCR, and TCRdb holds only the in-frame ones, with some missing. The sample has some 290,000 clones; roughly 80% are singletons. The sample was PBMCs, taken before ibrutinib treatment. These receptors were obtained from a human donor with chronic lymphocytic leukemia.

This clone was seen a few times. The chain's CDR3 is CASSLGRSGANVLTF. CDR3 coding DNA: TGTGCCAGCAGCTTAGGGCGTTCTGGGGCCAACGTCCTGACTTTC. V usage is TRBV7-2 and J usage is TRBJ2-6; D call uncertain. Germline V gene data show CDR1 as SGHTA and CDR2 as FQGNSA. CDR3 length: 15 amino acids. Trimming removed 1 base at V and 1 base at J, with 5 bases between.

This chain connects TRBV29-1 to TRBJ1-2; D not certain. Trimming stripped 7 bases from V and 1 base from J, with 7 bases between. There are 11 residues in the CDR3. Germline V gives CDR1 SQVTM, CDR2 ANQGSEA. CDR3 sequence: CSAVDNYGYTF. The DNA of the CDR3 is TGCAGCGCGGTCGATAACTATGGCTACACCTTC. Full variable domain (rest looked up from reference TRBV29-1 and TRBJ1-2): SAVISQKPSRDICQRGTSLTIQCQVDSQVTMMFWYRQQPGQSLTLIATANQGSEATYESGFVIDKFPISRPNLTFSTLTVSNMSPEDSSIYLCSAVDNYGYTFGSGTRLTVV.

The CDR3 DNA reads TGTGCCAGCAAATCCGGGACAGGGGGCCCAGATACGCAGTATTTT. Amino acids: CASKSGTGGPDTQYF. V is TRBV28 and J is TRBJ2-3; 12 nucleotides align to TRBD1. The germline V gene has CDR1 MDHEN and CDR2 SYDVKM. J gave up 4 bases and V 7 bases, and 6 bases lay outside the gene matches. This CDR3 region has 15 residues.

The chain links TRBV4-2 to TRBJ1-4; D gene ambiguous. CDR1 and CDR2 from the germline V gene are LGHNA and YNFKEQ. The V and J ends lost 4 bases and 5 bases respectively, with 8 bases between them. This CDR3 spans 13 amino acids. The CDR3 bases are TGTGCCAGCAGCCCGGCGTTGAATGAAAAACTGTTTTTT. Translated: CASSPALNEKLFF.

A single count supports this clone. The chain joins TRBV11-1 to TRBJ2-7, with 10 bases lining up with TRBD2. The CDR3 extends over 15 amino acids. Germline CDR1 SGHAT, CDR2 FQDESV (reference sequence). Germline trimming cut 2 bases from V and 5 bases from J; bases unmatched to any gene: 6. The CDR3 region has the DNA TGTGCCAGCAGCTTACGTCCCCTAGCGGGAGACGAGCAGTACTTC. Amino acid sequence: CASSLRPLAGDEQYF.

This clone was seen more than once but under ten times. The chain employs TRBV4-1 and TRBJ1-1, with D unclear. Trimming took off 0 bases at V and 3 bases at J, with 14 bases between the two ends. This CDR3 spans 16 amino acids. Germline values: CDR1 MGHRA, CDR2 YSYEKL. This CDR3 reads CASSQERGSGDTEAFF. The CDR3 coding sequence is TGCGCCAGCAGCCAAGAACGAGGGTCCGGGGACACTGAAGCTTTCTTT.

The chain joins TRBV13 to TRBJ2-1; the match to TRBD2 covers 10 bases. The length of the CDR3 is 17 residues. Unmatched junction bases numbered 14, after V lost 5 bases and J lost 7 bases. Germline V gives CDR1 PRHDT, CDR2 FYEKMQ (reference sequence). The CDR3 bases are TGTGCCAGCAGCCGCCACCCTCTAGCGGGAGTTGGTAATGAGCAGTTCTTC. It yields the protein CASSRHPLAGVGNEQFF.

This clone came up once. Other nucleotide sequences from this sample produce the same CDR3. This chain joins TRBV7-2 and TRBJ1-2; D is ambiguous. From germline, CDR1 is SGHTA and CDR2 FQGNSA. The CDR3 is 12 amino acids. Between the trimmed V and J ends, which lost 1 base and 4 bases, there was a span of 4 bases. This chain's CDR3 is CASSLGLYGYTF. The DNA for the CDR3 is TGTGCCAGCAGCTTAGGTCTCTATGGCTACACCTTC.

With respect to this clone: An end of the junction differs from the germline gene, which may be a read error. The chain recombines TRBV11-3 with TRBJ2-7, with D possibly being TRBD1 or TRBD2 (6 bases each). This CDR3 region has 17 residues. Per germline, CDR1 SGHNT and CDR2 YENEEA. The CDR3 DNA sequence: TGTGCCAGCAGTTTAGGGTTATCTAGGGGGGCTACTTACGAGCAGTACTTC. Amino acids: CASSLGLSRGATYEQYF. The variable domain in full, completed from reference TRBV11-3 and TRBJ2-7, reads EAGVVQSPRYKIIEKKQPVAFWCNPISGHNTLYWYLQNLGQGPELLIRYENEEAVDDSQLPKDRFSAERLKGVDSTLKIQPAELGDSAVYLCASSLGLSRGATYEQYFGPGTRLTVT.

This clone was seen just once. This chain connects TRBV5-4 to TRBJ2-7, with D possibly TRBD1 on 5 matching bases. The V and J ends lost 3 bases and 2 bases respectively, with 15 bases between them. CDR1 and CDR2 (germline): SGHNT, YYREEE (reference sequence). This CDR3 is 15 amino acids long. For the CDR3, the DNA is TGTGCCAGCAGCTCCCGGATAGGGGATCCCTACGAGCAGTACTTC. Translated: CASSSRIGDPYEQYF.

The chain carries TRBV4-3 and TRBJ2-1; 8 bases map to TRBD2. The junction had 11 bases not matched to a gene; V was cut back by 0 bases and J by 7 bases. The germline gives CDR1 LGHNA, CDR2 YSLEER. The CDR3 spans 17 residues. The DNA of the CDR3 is TGCGCCAGCAGCCAAGATGTAGGGACTAGGTATGAGAATGAGCAGTTCTTC. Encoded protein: CASSQDVGTRYENEQFF.

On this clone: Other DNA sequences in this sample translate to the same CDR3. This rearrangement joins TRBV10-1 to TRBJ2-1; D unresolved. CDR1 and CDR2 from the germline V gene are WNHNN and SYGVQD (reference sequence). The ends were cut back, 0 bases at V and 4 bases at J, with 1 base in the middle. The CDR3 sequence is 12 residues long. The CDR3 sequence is CASSESYNEQFF. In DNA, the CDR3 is TGCGCCAGCAGTGAGTCGTACAATGAGCAGTTCTTC.

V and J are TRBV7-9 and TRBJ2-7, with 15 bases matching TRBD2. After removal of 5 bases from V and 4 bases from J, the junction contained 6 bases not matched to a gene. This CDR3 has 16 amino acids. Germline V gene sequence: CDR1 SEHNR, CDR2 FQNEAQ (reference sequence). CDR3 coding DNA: TGTGCCAGCAGCCCACCGGGACTAGCGGGAGGATACGAGCAGTACTTC. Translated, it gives CASSPPGLAGGYEQYF.

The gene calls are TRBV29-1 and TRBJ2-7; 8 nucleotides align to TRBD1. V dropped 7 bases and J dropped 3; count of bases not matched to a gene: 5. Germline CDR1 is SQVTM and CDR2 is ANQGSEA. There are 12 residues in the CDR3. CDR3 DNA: TGCAGCGCCGGGACAGGTAACTACGAGCAGTACTTC. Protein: CSAGTGNYEQYF.

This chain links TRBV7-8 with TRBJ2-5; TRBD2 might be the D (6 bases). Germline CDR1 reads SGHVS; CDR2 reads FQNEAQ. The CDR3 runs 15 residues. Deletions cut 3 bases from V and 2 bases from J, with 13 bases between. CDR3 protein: CASSLWRDHQETQYF. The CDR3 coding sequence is TGTGCCAGCAGCTTGTGGCGGGACCATCAAGAGACCCAGTACTTC.

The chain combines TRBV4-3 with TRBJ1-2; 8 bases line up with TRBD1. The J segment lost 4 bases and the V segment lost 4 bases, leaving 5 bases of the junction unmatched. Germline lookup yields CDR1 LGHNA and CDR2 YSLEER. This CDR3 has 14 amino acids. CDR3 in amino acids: CASSPTQGGYGYTF. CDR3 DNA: TGCGCCAGCAGCCCAACACAGGGGGGCTATGGCTACACCTTC.

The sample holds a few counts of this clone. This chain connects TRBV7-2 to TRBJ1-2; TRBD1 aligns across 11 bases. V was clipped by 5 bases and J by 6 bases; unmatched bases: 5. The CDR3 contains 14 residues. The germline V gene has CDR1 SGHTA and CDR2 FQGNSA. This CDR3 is CASSPRTGGHGYTF. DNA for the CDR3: TGTGCCAGCAGCCCTCGGACAGGGGGCCATGGCTACACCTTC.

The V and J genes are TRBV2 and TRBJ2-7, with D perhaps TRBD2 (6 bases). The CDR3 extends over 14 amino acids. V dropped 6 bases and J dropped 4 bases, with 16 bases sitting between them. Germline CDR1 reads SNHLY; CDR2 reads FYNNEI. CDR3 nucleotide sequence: TGTGCCAGCAGCGGGACTCCTCGAAGGTACGAGCAGTACTTC. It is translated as CASSGTPRRYEQYF.

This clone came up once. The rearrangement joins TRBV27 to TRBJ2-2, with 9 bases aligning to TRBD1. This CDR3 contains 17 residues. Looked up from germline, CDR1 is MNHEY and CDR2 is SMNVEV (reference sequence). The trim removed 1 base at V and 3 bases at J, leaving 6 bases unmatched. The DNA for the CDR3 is TGTGCCAGCAGTTTATTTTACAGGGGGCGCGACACCGGGGAGCTGTTTTTT. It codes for CASSLFYRGRDTGELFF.

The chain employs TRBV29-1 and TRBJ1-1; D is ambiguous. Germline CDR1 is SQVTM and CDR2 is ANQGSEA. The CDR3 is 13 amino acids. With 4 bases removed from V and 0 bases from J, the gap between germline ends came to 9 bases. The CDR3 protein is CSVAYRLNTEAFF. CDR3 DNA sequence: TGCAGCGTTGCTTACAGATTGAACACTGAAGCTTTCTTT.

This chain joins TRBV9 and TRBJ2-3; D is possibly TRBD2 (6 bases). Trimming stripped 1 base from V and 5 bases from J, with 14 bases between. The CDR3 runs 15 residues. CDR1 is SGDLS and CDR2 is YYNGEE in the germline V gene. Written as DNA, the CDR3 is TGTGCCAGCAGCGTATCCGGGAGAGGTGAAGATACGCAGTATTTT. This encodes CASSVSGRGEDTQYF. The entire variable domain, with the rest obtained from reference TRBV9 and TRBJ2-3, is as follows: DSGVTQTPKHLITATGQRVTLRCSPRSGDLSVYWYQQSLDQGLQFLIQYYNGEERAKGNILERFSAQQFPDLHSELNLSSLELGDSALYFCASSVSGRGEDTQYFGPGTRLTVL.

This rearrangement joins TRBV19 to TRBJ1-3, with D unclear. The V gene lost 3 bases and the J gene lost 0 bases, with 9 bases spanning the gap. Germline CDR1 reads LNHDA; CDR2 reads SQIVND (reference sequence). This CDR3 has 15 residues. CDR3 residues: CASSMGLNSGNTIYF. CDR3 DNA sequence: TGTGCCAGTAGTATGGGCTTGAACTCTGGAAACACCATATATTTT.

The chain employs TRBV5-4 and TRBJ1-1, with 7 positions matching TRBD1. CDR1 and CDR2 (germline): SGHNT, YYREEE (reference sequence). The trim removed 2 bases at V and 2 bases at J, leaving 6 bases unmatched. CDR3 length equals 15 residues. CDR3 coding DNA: TGTGCCAGCAGCTTACCCAGGGGGATCAACACTGAAGCTTTCTTT. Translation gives CASSLPRGINTEAFF. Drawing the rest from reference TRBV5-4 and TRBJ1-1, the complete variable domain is ETGVTQSPTHLIKTRGQQVTLRCSSQSGHNTVSWYQQALGQGPQFIFQYYREEENGRGNFPPRFSGLQFPNYSSELNVNALELDDSALYLCASSLPRGINTEAFFGQGTRLTVV.